The clone carrying this T cell receptor (beta chain) was counted a few times. Assay: immunoSEQ multiplex PCR; the TCRdb copy retains only in-frame clones and omits some. Among 70,000 or so clones listed, 75% to 90% were seen once. Trimming left V 0 bases short and J 5 bases short, with 13 bases between. The CDR3 has 15 amino acids. Germline V gene data show CDR1 as LGHNT and CDR2 as FRNRAP. These data originate in a study of identifying expanded T cells in peripheral blood. Sequences were obtained from blood. V is TRBV12-5 and J is TRBJ1-1; D is perhaps TRBD1 (6 bases). The receptor was derived from a person between 18 and 75 years old in good health. Here the CDR3 reads CASGLVKGGETEAFF. CDR3 sequence (DNA): TGTGCTAGTGGTTTGGTAAAGGGGGGCGAAACTGAAGCTTTCTTT.